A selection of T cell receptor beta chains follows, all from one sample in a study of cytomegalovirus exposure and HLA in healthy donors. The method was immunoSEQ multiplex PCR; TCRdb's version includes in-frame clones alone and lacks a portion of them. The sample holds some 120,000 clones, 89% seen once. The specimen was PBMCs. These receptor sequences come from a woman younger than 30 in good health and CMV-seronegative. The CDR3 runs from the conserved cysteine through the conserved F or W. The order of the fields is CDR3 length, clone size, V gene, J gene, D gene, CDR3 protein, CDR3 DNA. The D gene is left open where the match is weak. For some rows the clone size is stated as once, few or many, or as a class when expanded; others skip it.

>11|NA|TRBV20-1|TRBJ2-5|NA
CSARGSQTQYF
TGCAGTGCTAGGGGCAGCCAGACCCAGTACTTC
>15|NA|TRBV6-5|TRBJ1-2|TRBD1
CASSLTGGSRNGYTF
TGTGCCAGCAGTTTGACAGGGGGCAGTCGGAATGGCTACACCTTC
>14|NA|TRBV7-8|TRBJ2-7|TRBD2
CASSPRQGGYEQYF
TGTGCCAGCAGCCCCCGGCAGGGAGGGTACGAGCAGTACTTC
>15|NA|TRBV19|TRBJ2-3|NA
CASSKAPLARDTQYF
TGTGCCAGTAGTAAAGCTCCCTTAGCACGAGATACGCAGTATTTT
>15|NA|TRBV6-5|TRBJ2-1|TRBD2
CASTPGASGDNEQFF
TGTGCCAGCACCCCAGGGGCTAGCGGGGACAATGAGCAGTTCTTC
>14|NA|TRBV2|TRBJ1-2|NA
CASSGQNPNYGYTF
TGTGCCAGCAGCGGACAGAACCCAAACTATGGCTACACCTTC
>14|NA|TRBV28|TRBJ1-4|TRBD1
CASSSQGGDEKLFF
TGTGCCAGCAGTTCACAGGGGGGGGATGAAAAACTGTTTTTT
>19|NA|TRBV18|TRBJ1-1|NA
CASSPSLPSQLVMNTEAFF
TGTGCCAGCTCACCAAGTCTTCCCAGTCAGCTAGTTATGAACACTGAAGCTTTCTTT
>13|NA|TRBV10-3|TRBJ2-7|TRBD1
CAIAGTDTYEQYF
TGTGCCATCGCCGGGACAGATACGTACGAGCAGTACTTC
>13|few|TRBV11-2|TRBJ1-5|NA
CASSLATDQPQHF
TGTGCCAGCAGCTTAGCAACAGACCAGCCCCAGCATTTT
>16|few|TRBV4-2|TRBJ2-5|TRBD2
CASSQLAGTVGETQYF
TGTGCCAGCAGCCAATTAGCGGGAACGGTAGGAGAGACCCAGTACTTC
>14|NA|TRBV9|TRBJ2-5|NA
CASSVEAGPRTQYF
TGTGCCAGCAGCGTAGAGGCGGGGCCCCGGACCCAGTACTTC
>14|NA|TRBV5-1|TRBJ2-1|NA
CASSFGNSYNEQFF
TGCGCCAGCAGCTTCGGTAACTCCTACAATGAGCAGTTCTTC
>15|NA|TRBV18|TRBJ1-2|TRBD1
CASSPSQGVYYGYTF
TGTGCCAGCTCACCATCCCAGGGGGTTTACTATGGCTACACCTTC
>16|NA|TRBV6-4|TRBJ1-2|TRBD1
CASARGEKAANYGYTF
TGTGCCAGCGCCAGGGGGGAGAAGGCGGCTAACTATGGCTACACCTTC
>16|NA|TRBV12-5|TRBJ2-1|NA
CASGLGTGIRNNEQFF
TGTGCTAGTGGTTTGGGCACAGGGATACGAAACAATGAGCAGTTCTTC
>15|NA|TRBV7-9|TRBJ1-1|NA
CASSLNGRRGTEAFF
TGTGCCAGCAGCTTAAACGGGCGGAGGGGAACTGAAGCTTTCTTT
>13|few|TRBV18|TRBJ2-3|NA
CASSPPSTDTQYF
TGTGCCAGCTCACCCCCGAGCACAGATACGCAGTATTTT
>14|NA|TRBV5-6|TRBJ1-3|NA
CASSGLPIGNTIYF
TGTGCCAGCAGCGGACTGCCCATTGGAAACACCATATATTTT
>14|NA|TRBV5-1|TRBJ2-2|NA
CASSPDRSTGELFF
TGCGCCAGCAGCCCGGACAGATCCACCGGGGAGCTGTTTTTT
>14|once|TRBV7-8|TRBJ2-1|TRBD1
CASTLGTGANEQFF
TGTGCCAGCACCCTCGGGACAGGAGCGAATGAGCAGTTCTTC
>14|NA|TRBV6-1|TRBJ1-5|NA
CASSDDWLRQPQHF
TGTGCCAGCAGTGATGATTGGTTGAGGCAGCCCCAGCATTTT
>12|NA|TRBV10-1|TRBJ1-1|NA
CASEGRNTEAFF
TGCGCCAGCGAGGGCAGGAACACTGAAGCTTTCTTT
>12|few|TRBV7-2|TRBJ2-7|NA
CASSPSTYEQYF
TGTGCCAGCAGCCCCTCTACCTACGAGCAGTACTTC
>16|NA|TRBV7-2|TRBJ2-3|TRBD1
CASSQSGTADADTQYF
TGTGCCAGCAGCCAATCCGGGACAGCCGACGCAGATACGCAGTATTTT
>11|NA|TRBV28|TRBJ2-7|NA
CAITDTYEQYF
TGTGCCATCACTGACACCTACGAGCAGTACTTC
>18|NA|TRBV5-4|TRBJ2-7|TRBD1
CASSSDRGPAGGSYEQYF
TGTGCCAGCAGTTCGGACAGGGGGCCGGCGGGGGGCTCCTACGAGCAGTACTTC
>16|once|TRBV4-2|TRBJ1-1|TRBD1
CASSQDHQGVNTEAFF
TGTGCCAGCAGCCAAGATCATCAGGGGGTGAACACTGAAGCTTTCTTT
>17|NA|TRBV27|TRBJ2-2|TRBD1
CASSTVRTGTYGGELFF
TGTGCCAGCAGCACGGTGCGGACAGGGACCTACGGCGGGGAGCTGTTTTTT
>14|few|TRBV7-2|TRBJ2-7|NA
CASSQNQGSYEQYF
TGTGCCAGCAGTCAAAACCAGGGATCCTACGAGCAGTACTTC
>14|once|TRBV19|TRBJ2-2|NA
CASSISLATGELFF
TGTGCCAGTAGTATTTCACTAGCAACCGGGGAGCTGTTTTTT
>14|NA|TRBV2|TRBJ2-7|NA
CASTTERSSYEQYF
TGTGCCAGCACAACGGAACGGAGCTCCTACGAGCAGTACTTC
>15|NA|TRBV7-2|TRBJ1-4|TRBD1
CASSPLDRSNEKLFF
TGTGCCAGCAGTCCCTTGGACAGGAGTAATGAAAAACTGTTTTTT
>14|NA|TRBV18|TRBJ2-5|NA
CASSQSQGQETQYF
TGTGCCAGCTCACAATCTCAGGGGCAAGAGACCCAGTACTTC
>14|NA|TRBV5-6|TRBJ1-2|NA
CASSLPGSGVGYTF
TGTGCCAGCAGCTTGCCAGGGTCGGGCGTCGGCTACACCTTC
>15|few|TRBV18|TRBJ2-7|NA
CASSPQGDNSYEQYF
TGTGCCAGCTCTCCCCAAGGGGACAACTCCTACGAGCAGTACTTC
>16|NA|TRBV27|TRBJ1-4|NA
CASSGAGYSTNEKLFF
TGTGCCAGCAGTGGAGCAGGGTATTCAACTAATGAAAAACTGTTTTTT
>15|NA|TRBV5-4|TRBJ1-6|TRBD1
CASSLEGQGNSPLHF
TGTGCCAGCAGCTTGGAGGGACAGGGGAATTCACCCCTCCACTTT
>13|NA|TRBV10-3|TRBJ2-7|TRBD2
CAISDPSGYEQYF
TGTGCCATCAGTGATCCTAGCGGGTACGAGCAGTACTTC
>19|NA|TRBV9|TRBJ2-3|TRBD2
CASSPLGTSGGGNTDTQYF
TGTGCCAGCAGCCCCCTCGGGACTAGCGGGGGGGGCAACACAGATACGCAGTATTTT
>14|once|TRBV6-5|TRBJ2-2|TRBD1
CASSNRGRVGELFF
TGTGCCAGCAGCAACAGGGGGCGAGTCGGGGAGCTGTTTTTT